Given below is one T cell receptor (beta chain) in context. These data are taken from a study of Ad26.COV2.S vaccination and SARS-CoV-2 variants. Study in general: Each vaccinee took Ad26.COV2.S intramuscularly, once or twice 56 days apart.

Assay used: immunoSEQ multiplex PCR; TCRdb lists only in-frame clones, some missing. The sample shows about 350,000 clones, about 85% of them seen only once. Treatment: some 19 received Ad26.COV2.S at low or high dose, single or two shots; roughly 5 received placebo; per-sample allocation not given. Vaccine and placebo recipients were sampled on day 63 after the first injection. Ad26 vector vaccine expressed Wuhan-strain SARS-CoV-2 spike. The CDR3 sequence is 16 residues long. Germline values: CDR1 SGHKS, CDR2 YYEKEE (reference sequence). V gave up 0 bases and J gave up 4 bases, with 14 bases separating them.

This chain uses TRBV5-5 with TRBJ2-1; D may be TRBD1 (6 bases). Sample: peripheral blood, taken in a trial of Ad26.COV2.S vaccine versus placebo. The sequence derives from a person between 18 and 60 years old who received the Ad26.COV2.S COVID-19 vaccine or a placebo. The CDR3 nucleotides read TGTGCCAGCAGCTTGGGACAGGCGACACGGTACAATGAGCAGTTCTTC. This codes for CASSLGQATRYNEQFF. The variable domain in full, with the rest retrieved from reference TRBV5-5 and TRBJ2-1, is DAGVTQSPTHLIKTRGQQVTLRCSPISGHKSVSWYQQVLGQGPQFIFQYYEKEERGRGNFPDRFSARQFPNYSSELNVNALLLGDSALYLCASSLGQATRYNEQFFGPGTRLTVL.